This paragraph covers one T cell receptor beta chain sequence. What it binds is unknown. This entry belongs to a study of CD8+CD57+ T cells in acquired aplastic anemia. Using genomic DNA as the template, TCR beta VDJ and CDR3 profiling was carried out. In TCRdb, the reads were re-called with MiXCR into one record per CDR3 protein. This table holds roughly 20,000 distinct CDR3 sequences, 30% to 50% found once. The CDR3 loop spans 13 amino acids. V lost 11 bases to trimming and J lost 3 bases, with 17 bases between them. Study outcomes and limitations: Patients and controls shared around 30 CD8+ CDR3 sequences. Patients' CD8+CD57+ cells proved less diverse than their total CD4+ and CD8+ pools, researchers found.

Sequenced patients had shown CD8+CD57+ cell expansion by flow cytometry. CD8+CD57+ effector memory cells were also sequenced from a sixth of the 12 patients. The diagnosis in all patients was severe acquired aplastic anemia. The blood sampling took place in patients who had so far received no therapy. The source is a human donor with aplastic anemia. V and J are TRBV12-3 or TRBV12-4 and TRBJ2-7, with D hard to call. Material for sequencing was CD8+CD57+ T cells sorted from PBMCs. Specified subset: bead-enriched CD8+CD57+ effector memory T cells from SAA patients. CDR3 loop: CAGRPHPSYEQYF. The CDR3 region has the DNA TGTGCCGGCCGCCCCCATCCCAGCTACGAGCAGTACTTC.